Listed below are T cell receptor beta chains from one sample, sequenced in a study of cytomegalovirus exposure and HLA in healthy donors. The method was immunoSEQ multiplex PCR; TCRdb's version includes in-frame clones alone and lacks a portion of them. The sample consists of around 150,000 clones, roughly three quarters of them appearing once. Input material: PBMCs. The source of these receptors is a woman in her fifties or sixties in good health and CMV-seronegative. The CDR3 runs from the conserved cysteine through the conserved F or W. D genes are given only for firm matches. A clone size is listed for some rows: how often the clone was seen (once, few, many), or a class if it is expanded.

18 - TRBJ2-5 TRBV7-2 TRBD2 TGTGCCAGCAGCTTGTTTCGGCTAGCGGGGGGCCCTGGGGAGACCCAGTACTTC CASSLFRLAGGPGETQYF
14 - TRBJ1-6 TRBV6-1 TRBD1 TGTGCCACCCACTTGGACAGGGGAGGTTCACCCCTCCACTTT CATHLDRGGSPLHF
15 once TRBJ1-4 TRBV28 TRBD1 TGTGCCAGCAGTTTAATGGGACAGGGAGGTGAAAAACTGTTTTTT CASSLMGQGGEKLFF
15 - TRBJ1-3 TRBV6-1 TRBD1 TGTGCCAGCAGTAGCGACAGGGACTCTGGAAACACCATATATTTT CASSSDRDSGNTIYF
21 - TRBJ2-1 TRBV12-2 - TGTGCAAGTCGCTTAGCGAATAGGACTAGCGGGGGGTACTTTCCCTACAATGAGCAGTTCTTC CASRLANRTSGGYFPYNEQFF
16 - TRBJ1-3 TRBV6-6 TRBD1 TGTGCCAGCAGTCGATACCAGGGGGCTGGGGGAAACACCATATATTTT CASSRYQGAGGNTIYF
15 - TRBJ1-6 TRBV18 TRBD1 TGTGCCAGCTCACCCGGACAGGGCCGTAATTCACCCCTCCACTTT CASSPGQGRNSPLHF
15 - TRBJ1-5 TRBV6-1 - TGTGCCAGCAGTGATTGGGGGACACTCAATCAGCCCCAGCATTTT CASSDWGTLNQPQHF
16 - TRBJ2-3 TRBV29-1 TRBD2 TGCAGCGTTGAAGGGGGGCTAGCGGGGGGCCTAGATACGCAGTATTTT CSVEGGLAGGLDTQYF
14 - TRBJ1-1 TRBV18 - TGTGCCAGCCTCCAAGGACACCTGAACACTGAAGCTTTCTTT CASLQGHLNTEAFF
15 - TRBJ1-2 TRBV10-3 TRBD1 TGTGCCATCAGGGAAGTGGACAGGGCTCACCGTGGCTACACCTTC CAIREVDRAHRGYTF
13 - TRBJ1-1 TRBV6-4 - TGTGCCAGCAGGCGACAGGAGAACACTGAAGCTTTCTTT CASRRQENTEAFF
15 - TRBJ2-5 TRBV4-1 - TGCGCCAGCAGCCAAGAGGGAGGGGGGGGAGAGACCCAGTACTTC CASSQEGGGGETQYF
14 - TRBJ2-6 TRBV29-1 - TGCAGCGTTGGACACGCCTCTGGGGCCAACGTCCTGACTTTC CSVGHASGANVLTF
15 - TRBJ2-5 TRBV18 TRBD2 TGTGCCAGCTCACCTCGACTAGCGGGGGACGAGACCCAGTACTTC CASSPRLAGDETQYF
15 - TRBJ1-5 TRBV19 - TGTGCCAGTAGTGTATCGGAGGTGGCGGGCCAGCCCCAGCATTTT CASSVSEVAGQPQHF
11 once TRBJ1-1 TRBV2 - TGTGCCAGCACAGGGAACACTGAAGCTTTCTTT CASTGNTEAFF